The rows below give T cell receptor beta chains drawn from one sample of a study of long-term antiretroviral therapy in people with HIV. Generated by immunoSEQ multiplex PCR, the TCRdb table keeps only in-frame clones and is missing some. The sample has over 30,000 clones, around 79% seen once. The sequencing here drew on unsorted PBMCs, taken 3 years after starting antiretroviral therapy. These receptors were collected from a man aged 50-60 years with HIV. Each CDR3 is given with its conserved first and last residue.

j_gene: TRBJ1-1
v_gene: TRBV4-2
CDR3aa: CASSQQSAGQGAGEAFF

j_gene: TRBJ2-5
v_gene: TRBV2
CDR3aa: CASSPGTVYETQYF

j_gene: TRBJ2-5
v_gene: TRBV14
CDR3aa: CASSQDWGRETQYF

j_gene: TRBJ2-7
v_gene: TRBV7-8
CDR3aa: CASSSRTSGTYEQYF

j_gene: TRBJ2-3
v_gene: TRBV2
CDR3aa: CASSLSGQGIHTQYF

j_gene: TRBJ2-7
v_gene: TRBV18
CDR3aa: CASSPGAVAEQYF

j_gene: TRBJ2-7
v_gene: TRBV27
CDR3aa: CASSLSGLAAYEQYF

j_gene: TRBJ2-3
v_gene: TRBV7-3
CDR3aa: CASSPGAKRADTQYF

j_gene: TRBJ2-2
v_gene: TRBV27
CDR3aa: CASSRFPRGVTGELFF

j_gene: TRBJ1-2
v_gene: TRBV7-9
CDR3aa: CASSPTRSGDHGYTF

j_gene: TRBJ1-2
v_gene: TRBV13
CDR3aa: CASSFRTANYGYTF

j_gene: TRBJ1-1
v_gene: TRBV6-1
CDR3aa: CASNKQGSTEAFF

j_gene: TRBJ2-1
v_gene: TRBV14
CDR3aa: CASSSGRHRGSYNEQFF

j_gene: TRBJ2-7
v_gene: TRBV6-5
CDR3aa: CASSYSEVYGEQYF

j_gene: TRBJ2-7
v_gene: TRBV9
CDR3aa: CASSVPRDGGGDLYEQYF

j_gene: TRBJ1-1
v_gene: TRBV5-3
CDR3aa: CARRAPRQGVEAFF

j_gene: TRBJ2-1
v_gene: TRBV4-3
CDR3aa: CASSQDGRQGVGNEQFF

j_gene: TRBJ2-1
v_gene: TRBV5-1
CDR3aa: CASSFMSGSHEQFF

j_gene: TRBJ1-5
v_gene: TRBV30
CDR3aa: CAWSRFGQGVRSNQPQHF

j_gene: TRBJ2-1
v_gene: TRBV15
CDR3aa: CATSRAPQRGGSREQFF

j_gene: TRBJ2-6
v_gene: TRBV4-3
CDR3aa: CASSQERTGGGGANVLTF

j_gene: TRBJ1-5
v_gene: TRBV5-5
CDR3aa: CASSGDGYSNQPQHF

j_gene: TRBJ2-1
v_gene: TRBV28
CDR3aa: CASSSTFSGGLGSYNEQFF

j_gene: TRBJ1-5
v_gene: TRBV15
CDR3aa: CATSRVGQPQHF

j_gene: TRBJ1-2
v_gene: TRBV28
CDR3aa: CASSLDLNYGYTF

j_gene: TRBJ2-7
v_gene: TRBV11-2
CDR3aa: CASRGDRVREQYF

j_gene: TRBJ1-3
v_gene: TRBV2
CDR3aa: CASRAGSGRNTIYF

j_gene: TRBJ2-4
v_gene: TRBV29-1
CDR3aa: CSVEGQGVKAGGPNIQYF

j_gene: TRBJ1-1
v_gene: TRBV15
CDR3aa: CATSRDRGAMNTEAFF

j_gene: TRBJ2-5
v_gene: TRBV11-2
CDR3aa: CASSRQETQYF

j_gene: TRBJ1-1
v_gene: TRBV4-3
CDR3aa: CASSRTSYTEAFF

j_gene: TRBJ1-5
v_gene: TRBV2
CDR3aa: CASSEGRKNQPQHF

j_gene: TRBJ1-2
v_gene: TRBV19
CDR3aa: CATWSYGHGYTF

j_gene: TRBJ2-5
v_gene: TRBV5-4
CDR3aa: CASSLGLAQETQYF

j_gene: TRBJ2-2
v_gene: TRBV19
CDR3aa: CASIQRGSSVTGELFF

j_gene: TRBJ2-3
v_gene: TRBV5-1
CDR3aa: CASSFGGEADTQYF

j_gene: TRBJ2-3
v_gene: TRBV6-1
CDR3aa: CASSLLAGDTDTQYF

j_gene: TRBJ1-2
v_gene: TRBV5-6
CDR3aa: CASSLEAGLRGYTF

j_gene: TRBJ2-7
v_gene: TRBV4-1
CDR3aa: CASSQDGWFPYEQYF

j_gene: TRBJ1-6
v_gene: TRBV19
CDR3aa: CASRKMPGGLFDSPLHF

j_gene: TRBJ1-1
v_gene: TRBV28
CDR3aa: CASSFPQSMNTEAFF

j_gene: TRBJ2-3
v_gene: TRBV7-2
CDR3aa: CASSFRDSTQYF

j_gene: TRBJ1-5
v_gene: TRBV4-2
CDR3aa: CASSRTDSNQPQHF

j_gene: TRBJ2-7
v_gene: TRBV25-1
CDR3aa: CASSGVQGLSYEQYF

j_gene: TRBJ2-3
v_gene: TRBV28
CDR3aa: CASSSSSHGTDTQYF

j_gene: TRBJ2-3
v_gene: TRBV4-3
CDR3aa: CASSQQLAGGRDTQYF

j_gene: TRBJ1-2
v_gene: TRBV2
CDR3aa: CARRMLDSRGYGYTF

j_gene: TRBJ1-2
v_gene: TRBV28
CDR3aa: CASSFAIEGWDGYTF

j_gene: TRBJ2-3
v_gene: TRBV4-1
CDR3aa: CASSQEGRGGRTDTQYF

j_gene: TRBJ2-3
v_gene: TRBV23-1
CDR3aa: CASSLPVGVSTDTQYF

j_gene: TRBJ2-1
v_gene: TRBV7-9
CDR3aa: CAEERGEYNEQFF

j_gene: TRBJ2-1
v_gene: TRBV19
CDR3aa: CASSIGPRGDEQFF

j_gene: TRBJ1-5
v_gene: TRBV19
CDR3aa: CASKADRIREPQHF

j_gene: TRBJ2-3
v_gene: TRBV4-3
CDR3aa: CASRGTYSTDTQYF

j_gene: TRBJ2-7
v_gene: TRBV18
CDR3aa: CASSPPGIPYEQYF

j_gene: TRBJ2-7
v_gene: TRBV28
CDR3aa: CASSPMDPSSYEQYF

j_gene: TRBJ2-3
v_gene: TRBV6-4
CDR3aa: CASSDGDRDTDTQYF